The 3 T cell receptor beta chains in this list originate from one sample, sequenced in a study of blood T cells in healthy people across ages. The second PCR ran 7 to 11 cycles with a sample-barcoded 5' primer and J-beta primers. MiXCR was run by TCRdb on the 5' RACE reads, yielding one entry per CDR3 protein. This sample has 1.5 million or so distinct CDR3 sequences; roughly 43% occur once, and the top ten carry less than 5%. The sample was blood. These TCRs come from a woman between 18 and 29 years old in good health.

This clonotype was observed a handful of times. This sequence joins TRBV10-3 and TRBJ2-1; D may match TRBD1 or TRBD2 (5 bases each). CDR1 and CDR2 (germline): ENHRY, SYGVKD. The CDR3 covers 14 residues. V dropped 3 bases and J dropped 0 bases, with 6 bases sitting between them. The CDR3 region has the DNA TGTGCCATCAGTGACGGGGCCTCCTACAATGAGCAGTTCTTC. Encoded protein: CAISDGASYNEQFF.

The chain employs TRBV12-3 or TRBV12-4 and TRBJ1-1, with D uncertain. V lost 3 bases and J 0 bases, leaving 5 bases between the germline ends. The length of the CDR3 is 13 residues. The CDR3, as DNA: TGTGCCAGCAGTTTTCAGGTGAACACTGAAGCTTTCTTT. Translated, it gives CASSFQVNTEAFF.

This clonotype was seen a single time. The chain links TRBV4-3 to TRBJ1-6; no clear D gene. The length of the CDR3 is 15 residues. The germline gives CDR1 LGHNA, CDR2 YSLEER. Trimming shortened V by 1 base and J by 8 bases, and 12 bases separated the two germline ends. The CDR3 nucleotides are TGCGCCAGCAGCCAAGGAGCGGGGTTCGATTCACCCCTCCACTTT. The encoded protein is CASSQGAGFDSPLHF.